This T cell receptor beta chain emerged from a study of metastatic and nonmetastatic thyroid tumors. As for the study in general: Patients with malignant and benign thyroid disease provided blood and tumor or nodule tissue, whose repertoires were compared.

This CDR3 is 13 amino acids long. Per germline, CDR1 SEHNR and CDR2 FQNEAQ (reference sequence). On this clone: Its ends do not fully match the called genes, so a read error is possible.

TCRdb re-analyzed the PCR reads through MiXCR. The repertoire holds about 30,000 clones, with 35% to 40% as singletons. Thyroid surgery took place with no prior treatment in any patient. The sequence derives from a female donor with papillary thyroid cancer or a benign thyroid nodule (not recorded which). Some clones in this sample may be carry-over from other donors' samples. Sequencing used tumor tissue. V gene TRBV7-9 combines with J gene TRBJ1-2, with 7 bases identical to TRBD1. In DNA, the CDR3 is TGCGCCAGCAGGGAGGACAGGCCTAACGGCTACACCTTC. This encodes CASREDRPNGYTF.